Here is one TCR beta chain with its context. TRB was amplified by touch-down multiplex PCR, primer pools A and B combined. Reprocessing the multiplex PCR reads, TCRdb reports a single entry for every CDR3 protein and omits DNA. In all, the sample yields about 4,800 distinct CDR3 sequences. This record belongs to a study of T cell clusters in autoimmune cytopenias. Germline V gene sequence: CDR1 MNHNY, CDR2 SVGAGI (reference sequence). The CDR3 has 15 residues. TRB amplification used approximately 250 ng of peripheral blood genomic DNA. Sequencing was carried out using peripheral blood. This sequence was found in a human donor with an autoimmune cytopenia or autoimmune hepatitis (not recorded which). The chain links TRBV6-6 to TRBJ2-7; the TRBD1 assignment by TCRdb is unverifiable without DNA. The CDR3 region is CASRDNRESSYEQYF.